The 7 T cell receptor beta chains listed next were all sequenced from one sample in a study of T cell responses to AZD1222 COVID-19 vaccine. Sequencing was performed with immunoSEQ multiplex PCR; in TCRdb, only in-frame clones are kept and a portion is missing. The table shows some 130,000 clones, with more than 75% occurring only once. Sequenced material: peripheral blood, taken on day 0 of AZD1222 vaccination. The origin of the receptors is an adult in good health.

The chain carries TRBV10-1 and TRBJ2-7; D is unresolved. CDR3 length: 11 residues. Per germline, CDR1 WNHNN and CDR2 SYGVQD (reference sequence). V shed 3 bases and J shed 7 bases, with 7 bases lying between them. CDR3 residues: CASSDKGEQYF. For the CDR3, the DNA is TGCGCCAGCAGTGATAAGGGAGAGCAGTACTTC.

This clone occurred once. The genes are TRBV5-1 and TRBJ2-7; D gene ambiguous. Germline assignment: CDR1 SGHRS and CDR2 YFSETQ. V was cut by 6 bases and J by 1 base, with 11 bases left in between. This CDR3 region has 13 residues. The chain's CDR3 is CASTSGVSYEQYF. DNA of the CDR3: TGCGCCAGCACCTCGGGTGTATCCTACGAGCAGTACTTC.

The chain links TRBV11-2 to TRBJ2-7, with 7 bases lining up with TRBD1. CDR1 is SGHAT and CDR2 is FQNNGV in the germline V gene. This CDR3 spans 15 amino acids. With V trimmed by 5 bases and J by 3 bases, 10 bases remained unmatched. The CDR3 DNA reads as TGTGCCAGCAGCCCGAGAGGACAGGAAATCTACGAGCAGTACTTC. It codes for CASSPRGQEIYEQYF.

This clone was observed once. V usage is TRBV7-2 and J usage is TRBJ2-4; possibly TRBD1 or TRBD2 for D (7 bases each). V was trimmed by 5 bases and J by 8 bases, leaving 16 bases between them. The germline V gene has CDR1 SGHTA and CDR2 FQGNSA. CDR3 length: 14 residues. The CDR3 DNA reads TGTGCCAGCAGCCCACGGCAGGGGGGGTACATTCAGTACTTC. Protein product: CASSPRQGGYIQYF.

This chain links TRBV12-3 or TRBV12-4 with TRBJ2-7, with TRBD2 as a possible D gene (6 bases). The length of the CDR3 is 13 residues. Trimming took 5 bases from V and 6 from J, leaving 14 bases between them. DNA of the CDR3: TGTGCCAGCAGTCGGGACTTCGTAGGCGAGCAGTACTTC. Translating it yields CASSRDFVGEQYF.

The rearrangement joins TRBV19 to TRBJ2-7, with 7 bases aligning to TRBD1. J was trimmed by 2 bases and V by 7 bases; bases with no gene match: 14. Germline V gene data show CDR1 as LNHDA and CDR2 as SQIVND (reference sequence). CDR3 length: 16 amino acids. CDR3 bases: TGTGCCAGTACCGCCAGGGGCAGGGGGACACCCTACGAGCAGTACTTC. Protein sequence: CASTARGRGTPYEQYF.

The gene calls are TRBV10-2 and TRBJ2-7; D is perhaps TRBD2 (5 bases). Germline CDR1 WSHSY, CDR2 SAAADI. V was pared by 8 bases and J by 0 bases, with 8 bases between. The CDR3 contains 12 residues. The CDR3 coding sequence is TGCGCCAGCGGGAGAACCTCCTACGAGCAGTACTTC. It is translated as CASGRTSYEQYF.